These 9 T cell receptor beta chains were all obtained from the same sample, sequenced in a study of T-cell reconstitution after alpha-beta-depleted transplantation in children. Unique molecular identifiers were incorporated into the prepared TCRbeta library. From the PCR reads, TCRdb called clonotypes with MiXCR, one entry per CDR3 protein. Among a few hundred thousand distinct CDR3 sequences listed, 13% were seen once. The sample was PBMCs, taken from the stem cell graft. These receptors all come from a human donor who donated a stem cell graft to a child with Fanconi anemia.

This clonotype has more than one count but fewer than ten. The chain is built from TRBV6-1 and TRBJ1-1; D unresolved. The CDR3 loop spans 14 amino acids. CDR1 MNHNS and CDR2 SASEGT come from the germline V gene. The V end was cut by 3 bases, the J end by 3 bases, with 11 bases between. CDR3 DNA: TGTGCCAGCAGTGATAGGGCCAGTTACACTGAAGCTTTCTTT. Its translation is CASSDRASYTEAFF.

This clonotype has a handful of counts. V gene TRBV20-1 combines with J gene TRBJ2-5; 8 nucleotides line up with TRBD1. There are 14 residues in the CDR3. Per germline, CDR1 DFQATT and CDR2 SNEGSKA (reference sequence). Losses at the gene ends were 6 bases for V and 2 bases for J; bases not matched to a gene: 8. The CDR3 loop reads CSAYSGQGQETQYF. CDR3 coding DNA: TGCAGTGCCTACTCCGGACAGGGACAAGAGACCCAGTACTTC.

The table lists this clonotype with many counts. This rearrangement joins TRBV10-3 to TRBJ2-2; D gene ambiguous. Germline V gives CDR1 ENHRY, CDR2 SYGVKD. The CDR3 totals 13 residues. The V and J ends lost 3 bases and 5 bases respectively, with 7 bases between them. In nucleotides, the CDR3 is TGTGCCATCAGTGAACGCGAGACCGGGGAGCTGTTTTTT. This codes for CAISERETGELFF.

Ten or more counts support this clonotype. The chain uses TRBV12-3 or TRBV12-4 and TRBJ1-2; D is ambiguous. V shed 10 bases and J shed 5 bases, with 20 bases lying between them. The CDR3 consists of 14 residues. The CDR3 here is CAISLRPIKYGYTF. DNA for the CDR3: TGTGCCATCAGCCTTAGGCCTATAAAGTATGGCTACACCTTC.

In its sample, this clonotype was seen many times. The CDR3 DNA is TGTGCCAGCTCCCGCCCAGGGGGGGCCGAGCAGTACTTC. As protein: CASSRPGGAEQYF. V and J are TRBV25-1 and TRBJ2-7, with D perhaps TRBD1 or TRBD2 (7 bases each). The CDR3 totals 13 residues. The germline V and J ends were trimmed by 8 bases and 6 bases, with 17 bases remaining between them. Germline V CDR1 and CDR2: MGHDK, SYGVNS.

This clonotype came up a few times. J is TRBJ1-4 and V is TRBV6-1; 7 bases map to TRBD1. The CDR3 covers 16 residues. J lost 0 bases, V lost 5 bases, and 6 bases had no gene match. Germline CDR1 is MNHNS and CDR2 is SASEGT. The CDR3 coding sequence is TGTGCCAGCAGTAGGGACAGCTATGCAACTAATGAAAAACTGTTTTTT. This codes for CASSRDSYATNEKLFF.

CDR3 in DNA: TGTGCCAGCACGAGGGACCCCGGGGATGGGGACTACACCTTC. This sequence encodes CASTRDPGDGDYTF. V and J are TRBV5-4 and TRBJ1-2, with D perhaps matching TRBD1 (5 bases). The CDR3 is made up of 14 amino acids. Trimming took off 6 bases at V and 10 bases at J, with 22 bases between the two ends. The germline V gene encodes CDR1 SGHNT and CDR2 YYREEE (reference sequence).

The chain employs TRBV20-1 and TRBJ2-2; no definite D call. This CDR3 is 13 amino acids long. V was pared by 2 bases and J by 2 bases, with 6 bases between. The germline CDR1 and CDR2 sequences are DFQATT and SNEGSKA (reference sequence). CDR3 DNA sequence: TGCAGTGCTAGAAAGGGAAACACCGGGGAGCTGTTTTTT. Translation gives CSARKGNTGELFF.

This rearrangement joins TRBV19 to TRBJ2-1; 8 bases line up with TRBD2. Trimming took 3 bases from V and 4 from J; bases not matched to a gene: 5. CDR3 length equals 15 residues. The germline CDR1 and CDR2 sequences are LNHDA and SQIVND (reference sequence). In DNA, the CDR3 is TGTGCCAGTAGTATCAAAGCGGGGGCGTACAATGAGCAGTTCTTC. The encoded protein is CASSIKAGAYNEQFF.